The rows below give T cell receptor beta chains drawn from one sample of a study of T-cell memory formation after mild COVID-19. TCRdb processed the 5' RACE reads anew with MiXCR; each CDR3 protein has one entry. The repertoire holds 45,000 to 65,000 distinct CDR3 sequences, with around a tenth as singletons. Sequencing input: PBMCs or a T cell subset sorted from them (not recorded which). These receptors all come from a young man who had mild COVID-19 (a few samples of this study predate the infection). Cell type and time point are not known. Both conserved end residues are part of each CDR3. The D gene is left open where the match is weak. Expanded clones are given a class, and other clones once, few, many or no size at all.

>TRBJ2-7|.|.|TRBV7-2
CASSLGQSSYEQYF
TGTGCCAGCAGCTTGGGCCAAAGCTCCTACGAGCAGTACTTC
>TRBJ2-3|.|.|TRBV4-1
CASSQSLLGEDTQYF
TGCGCCAGCAGCCAATCTTTGTTGGGGGAGGATACGCAGTATTTT
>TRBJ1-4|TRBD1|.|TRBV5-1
CASSLEPPGGNEKLFF
TGCGCCAGCAGCTTGGAGCCCCCAGGGGGTAATGAAAAACTGTTTTTT
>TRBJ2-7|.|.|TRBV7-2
CASSLQGWDEQYF
TGTGCCAGCAGCTTACAGGGGTGGGACGAGCAGTACTTC
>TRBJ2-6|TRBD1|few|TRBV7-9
CASSLAGQGYGANVLTF
TGTGCCAGCAGCTTAGCAGGACAGGGGTACGGGGCCAACGTCCTGACTTTC
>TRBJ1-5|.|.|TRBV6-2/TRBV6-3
CASSYSGRFGQPQHF
TGTGCCAGCAGTTACTCGGGGAGGTTTGGGCAGCCCCAGCATTTT
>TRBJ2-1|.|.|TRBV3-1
CASSPRQVYNEQFF
TGTGCCAGCAGCCCCCGGCAGGTGTACAATGAGCAGTTCTTC
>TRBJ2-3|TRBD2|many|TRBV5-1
CASSLAVTGGLTDTQYF
TGCGCCAGCAGCTTGGCTGTTACGGGGGGACTCACAGATACGCAGTATTTT
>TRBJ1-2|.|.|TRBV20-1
CSARESARGGYTF
TGCAGTGCTAGAGAGTCAGCCAGAGGAGGCTACACCTTC
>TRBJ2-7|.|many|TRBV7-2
CASSQGEGYEQYF
TGTGCCAGCAGCCAGGGCGAGGGTTACGAGCAGTACTTC
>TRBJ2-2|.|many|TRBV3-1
CASSQGSNTGELFF
TGTGCCAGCAGCCAGGGATCGAACACCGGGGAGCTGTTTTTT
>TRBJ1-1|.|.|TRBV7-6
CASSFQGTEAFF
TGTGCCAGCAGCTTCCAGGGAACTGAAGCTTTCTTT
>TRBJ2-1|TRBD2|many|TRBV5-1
CASSSRSSSGDNEQFF
TGCGCCAGCAGCTCTAGGTCTTCTAGCGGGGACAATGAGCAGTTCTTC
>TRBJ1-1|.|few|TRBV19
CASISSWTNTEAFF
TGTGCCAGTATATCGAGCTGGACGAACACTGAAGCTTTCTTT
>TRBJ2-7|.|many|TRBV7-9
CASSAGLPYEQYF
TGTGCCAGCAGCGCAGGACTTCCCTACGAGCAGTACTTC
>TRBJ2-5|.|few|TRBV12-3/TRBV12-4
CASRTGRSLETQYF
TGTGCCAGCAGAACAGGGAGATCCCTTGAGACCCAGTACTTC
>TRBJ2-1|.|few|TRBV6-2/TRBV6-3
CASSEQASYNEQFF
TGTGCCAGCAGCGAACAGGCCTCCTACAATGAGCAGTTCTTC
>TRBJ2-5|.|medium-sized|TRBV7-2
CASSLAISETQYF
TGTGCCAGCAGCTTAGCAATTTCGGAGACCCAGTACTTC
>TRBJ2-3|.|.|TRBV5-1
CASSALTGIADTQYF
TGCGCCAGCAGCGCCCTTACAGGGATCGCAGATACGCAGTATTTT
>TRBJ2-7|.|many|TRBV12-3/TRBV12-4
CASSKGLLDYEQYF
TGTGCCAGCAGTAAGGGACTCCTAGACTACGAGCAGTACTTC
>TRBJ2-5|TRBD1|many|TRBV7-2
CASSLGGTGVRETQYF
TGTGCCAGCAGCTTAGGGGGGACAGGGGTCCGAGAGACCCAGTACTTC
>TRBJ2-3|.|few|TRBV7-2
CASSLAVWSDTQYF
TGTGCCAGCAGCTTAGCGGTTTGGTCAGATACGCAGTATTTT
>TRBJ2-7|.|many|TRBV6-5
CASSYGLKGNYEQYF
TGTGCCAGCAGCTACGGGTTGAAAGGGAACTACGAGCAGTACTTC
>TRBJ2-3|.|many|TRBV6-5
CASRGGDTQYF
TGTGCCAGCAGAGGCGGAGATACGCAGTATTTT
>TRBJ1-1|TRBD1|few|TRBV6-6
CASRPGTENTEAFF
TGTGCCAGCAGACCCGGGACAGAGAACACTGAAGCTTTCTTT
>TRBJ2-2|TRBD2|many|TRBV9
CASSPRLAGATGELFF
TGTGCCAGCAGCCCCCGACTAGCGGGGGCTACCGGGGAGCTGTTTTTT
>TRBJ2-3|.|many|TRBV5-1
CASSLGGGTDTQYF
TGCGCCAGCAGCTTGGGCGGGGGCACAGATACGCAGTATTTT
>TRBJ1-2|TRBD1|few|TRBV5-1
CASSPDRGTYGYTF
TGCGCCAGCAGCCCGGACAGGGGGACCTATGGCTACACCTTC
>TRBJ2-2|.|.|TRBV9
CASSVGGNTGELFF
TGTGCCAGCAGCGTCGGGGGAAACACCGGGGAGCTGTTTTTT
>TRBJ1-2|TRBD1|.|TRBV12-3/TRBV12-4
CASGRQGYGYTF
TGTGCCAGCGGAAGACAGGGGTATGGCTACACCTTC
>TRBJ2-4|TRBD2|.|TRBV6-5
CATAGGPESKNIQYF
TGTGCTACGGCGGGGGGGCCGGAGTCCAAAAACATTCAGTACTTC
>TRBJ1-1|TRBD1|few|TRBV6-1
CASRGKTGGNTEAFF
TGTGCCAGCAGGGGAAAAACAGGGGGCAACACTGAAGCTTTCTTT
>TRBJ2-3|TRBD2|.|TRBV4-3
CASSQTGGSTDTQYF
TGCGCCAGCAGCCAAACCGGGGGGAGCACAGATACGCAGTATTTT
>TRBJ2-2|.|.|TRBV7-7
CASSPTSGATGELFF
TGTGCCAGCAGCCCAACGTCAGGGGCCACCGGGGAGCTGTTTTTT
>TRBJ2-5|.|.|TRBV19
CASRAEANQETQYF
TGTGCCAGTAGGGCAGAAGCCAACCAAGAGACCCAGTACTTC
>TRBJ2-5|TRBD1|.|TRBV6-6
CASSYGDRGPGETQYF
TGTGCCAGCAGTTACGGGGACAGGGGCCCTGGGGAGACCCAGTACTTC
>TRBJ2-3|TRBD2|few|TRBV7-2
CASSFLAGGTDTQYF
TGTGCCAGCAGCTTCCTGGCGGGGGGAACAGATACGCAGTATTTT
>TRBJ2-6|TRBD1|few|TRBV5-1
CASSPQGAIFGANVLTF
TGCGCCAGCAGCCCGCAGGGGGCGATTTTTGGGGCCAACGTCCTGACTTTC
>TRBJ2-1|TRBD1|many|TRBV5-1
CASSPSGTVKYNEQFF
TGCGCCAGCAGCCCATCCGGGACAGTGAAGTACAATGAGCAGTTCTTC
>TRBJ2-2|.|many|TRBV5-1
CASLFQDTGELFF
TGCGCCAGCTTATTTCAGGACACCGGGGAGCTGTTTTTT
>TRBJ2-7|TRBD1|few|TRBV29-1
CSVDRREQYF
TGCAGCGTGGACAGGCGCGAGCAGTACTTC
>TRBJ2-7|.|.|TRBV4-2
CASSPRVVGDEQYF
TGTGCCAGCAGCCCAAGGGTCGTAGGGGACGAGCAGTACTTC
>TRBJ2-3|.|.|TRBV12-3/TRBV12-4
CASRKGAVLRDTQYF
TGTGCCAGCAGAAAAGGGGCGGTCCTAAGAGATACGCAGTATTTT
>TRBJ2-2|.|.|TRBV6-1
CASSLRRAGELFF
TGTGCCAGCAGTCTTCGCCGGGCCGGGGAGCTGTTTTTT
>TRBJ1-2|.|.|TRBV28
CASRPGPFVYGYTF
TGTGCCAGCAGGCCCGGACCTTTTGTCTATGGCTACACCTTC
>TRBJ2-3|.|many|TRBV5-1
CASSLTGPDTQYF
TGCGCCAGCAGCTTGACGGGGCCAGATACGCAGTATTTT